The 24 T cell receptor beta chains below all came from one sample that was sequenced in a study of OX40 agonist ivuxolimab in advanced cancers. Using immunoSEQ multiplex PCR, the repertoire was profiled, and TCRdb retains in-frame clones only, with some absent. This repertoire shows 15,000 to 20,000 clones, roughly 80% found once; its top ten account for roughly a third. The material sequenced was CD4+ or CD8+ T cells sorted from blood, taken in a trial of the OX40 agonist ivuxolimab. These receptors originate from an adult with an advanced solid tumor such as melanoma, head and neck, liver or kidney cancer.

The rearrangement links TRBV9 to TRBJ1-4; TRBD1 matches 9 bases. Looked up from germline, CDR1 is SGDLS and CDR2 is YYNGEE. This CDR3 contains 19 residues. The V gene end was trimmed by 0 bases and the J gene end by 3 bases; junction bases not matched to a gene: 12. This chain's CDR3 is CASSVAMDRGISANEKLFF. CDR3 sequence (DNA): TGTGCCAGCAGCGTAGCGATGGACAGGGGAATAAGTGCTAATGAAAAACTGTTTTTT.

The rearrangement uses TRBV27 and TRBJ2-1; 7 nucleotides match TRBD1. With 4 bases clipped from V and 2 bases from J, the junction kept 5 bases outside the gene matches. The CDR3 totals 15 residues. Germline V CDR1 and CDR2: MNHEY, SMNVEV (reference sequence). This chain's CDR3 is CASSSRDSAYNEQFF. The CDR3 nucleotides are TGTGCCAGCAGTTCCCGGGACAGCGCCTACAATGAGCAGTTCTTC.

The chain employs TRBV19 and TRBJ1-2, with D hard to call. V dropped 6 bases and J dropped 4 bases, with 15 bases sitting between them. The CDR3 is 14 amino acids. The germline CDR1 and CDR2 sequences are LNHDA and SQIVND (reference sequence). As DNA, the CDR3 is TGTGCCAGTAGCTATCAGGACTCCGGCTATGGCTACACCTTC. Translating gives CASSYQDSGYGYTF.

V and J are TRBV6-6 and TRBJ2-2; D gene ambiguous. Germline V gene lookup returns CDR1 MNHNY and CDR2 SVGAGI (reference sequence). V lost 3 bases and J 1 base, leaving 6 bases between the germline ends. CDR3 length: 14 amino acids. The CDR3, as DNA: TGTGCCAGCAGTTATATGGTGAACACCGGGGAGCTGTTTTTT. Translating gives CASSYMVNTGELFF.

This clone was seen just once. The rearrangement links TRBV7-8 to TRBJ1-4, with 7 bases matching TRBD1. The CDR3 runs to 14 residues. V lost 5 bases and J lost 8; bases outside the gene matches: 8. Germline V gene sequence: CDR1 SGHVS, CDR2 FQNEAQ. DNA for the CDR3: TGTGCCAGCAGCCTCCGACAGGGTGGGGAAAAACTGTTTTTT. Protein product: CASSLRQGGEKLFF.

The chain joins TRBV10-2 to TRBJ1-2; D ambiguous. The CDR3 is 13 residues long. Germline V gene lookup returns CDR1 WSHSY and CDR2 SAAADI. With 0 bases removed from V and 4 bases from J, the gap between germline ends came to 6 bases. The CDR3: CASSESIGYGYTF. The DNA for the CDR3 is TGCGCCAGCAGTGAGTCTATTGGCTATGGCTACACCTTC.

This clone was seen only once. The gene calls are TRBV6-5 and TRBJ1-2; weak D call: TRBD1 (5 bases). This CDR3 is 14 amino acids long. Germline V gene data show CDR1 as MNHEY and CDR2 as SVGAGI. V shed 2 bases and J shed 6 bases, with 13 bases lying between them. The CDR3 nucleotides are TGTGCCAGCAGTTACGCCGGGGCAAGGGATGGCTACACCTTC. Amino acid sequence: CASSYAGARDGYTF.

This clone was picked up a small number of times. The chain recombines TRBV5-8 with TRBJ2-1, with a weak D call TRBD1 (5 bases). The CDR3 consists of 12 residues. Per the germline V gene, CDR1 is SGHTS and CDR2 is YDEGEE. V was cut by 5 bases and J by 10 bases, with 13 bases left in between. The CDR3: CASRPDSLEQFF. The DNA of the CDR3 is TGTGCCAGCAGACCTGACAGCCTAGAGCAGTTCTTC.

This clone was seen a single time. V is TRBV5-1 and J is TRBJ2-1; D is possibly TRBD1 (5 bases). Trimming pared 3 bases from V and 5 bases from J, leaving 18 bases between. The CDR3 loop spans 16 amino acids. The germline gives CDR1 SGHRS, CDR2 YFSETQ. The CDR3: CASSYRQFSRNNEQFF. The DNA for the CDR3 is TGCGCCAGCAGCTACCGACAGTTCTCCCGAAACAATGAGCAGTTCTTC.

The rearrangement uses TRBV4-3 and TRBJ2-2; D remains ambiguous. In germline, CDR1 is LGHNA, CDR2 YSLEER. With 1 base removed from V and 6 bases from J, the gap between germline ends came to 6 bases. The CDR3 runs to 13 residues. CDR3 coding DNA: TGCGCCAGCAGCCAAGTATTCCCCGGGGAGCTGTTTTTT. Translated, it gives CASSQVFPGELFF.

The CDR3 sequence is CASRQWASYNEQFF. The CDR3 DNA sequence: TGTGCCAGCAGACAATGGGCTAGCTACAATGAGCAGTTCTTC. This chain connects TRBV5-4 to TRBJ2-1; the D is unclear. This CDR3 is built from 14 residues. Trimming left V 5 bases short and J 3 bases short, with 12 bases between. Germline V gene sequence: CDR1 SGHNT, CDR2 YYREEE (reference sequence).

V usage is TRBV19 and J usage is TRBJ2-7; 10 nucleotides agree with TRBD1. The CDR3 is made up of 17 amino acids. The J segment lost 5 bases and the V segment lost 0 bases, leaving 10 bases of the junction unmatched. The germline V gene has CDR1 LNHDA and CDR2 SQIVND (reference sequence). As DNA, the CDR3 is TGTGCCAGTAGTATAGATCGGAGTCTGGACAGGGGGAACGAGCAGTACTTC. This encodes CASSIDRSLDRGNEQYF.

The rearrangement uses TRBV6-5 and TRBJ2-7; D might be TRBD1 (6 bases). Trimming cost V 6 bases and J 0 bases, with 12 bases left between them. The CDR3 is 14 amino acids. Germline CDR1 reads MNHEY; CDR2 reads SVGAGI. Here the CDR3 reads CASSLTGSSYEQYF. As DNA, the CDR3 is TGTGCCAGCAGCTTGACAGGATCCTCCTACGAGCAGTACTTC.

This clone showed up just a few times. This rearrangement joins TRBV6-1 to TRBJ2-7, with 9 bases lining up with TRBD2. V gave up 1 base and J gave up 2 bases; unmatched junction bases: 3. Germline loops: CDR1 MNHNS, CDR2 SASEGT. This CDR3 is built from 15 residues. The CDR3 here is CASSEEGGGAYEQYF. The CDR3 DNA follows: TGTGCCAGCAGTGAAGAAGGCGGGGGGGCCTACGAGCAGTACTTC.

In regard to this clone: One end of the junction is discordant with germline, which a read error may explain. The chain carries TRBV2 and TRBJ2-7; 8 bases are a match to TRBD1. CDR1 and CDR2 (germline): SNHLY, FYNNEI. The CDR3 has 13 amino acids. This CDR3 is CAKADRDSCEQYF. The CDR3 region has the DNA TGTGCCAAAGCGGACAGGGACTCCTGCGAGCAGTACTTC.

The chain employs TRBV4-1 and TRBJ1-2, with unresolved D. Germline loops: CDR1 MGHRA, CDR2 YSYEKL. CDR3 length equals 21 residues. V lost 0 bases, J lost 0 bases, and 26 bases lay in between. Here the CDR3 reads CASSQDESPRIDTLANYGYTF. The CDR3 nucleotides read TGCGCCAGCAGCCAAGATGAATCCCCCCGAATTGACACCCTAGCTAACTATGGCTACACCTTC.

The CDR3 sequence: CASSVGGGTNEKLFF. The CDR3 nucleotides are TGTGCCAGCAGCGTAGGAGGGGGCACTAATGAAAAACTGTTTTTT. The chain employs TRBV9 and TRBJ1-4; 7 bases map to TRBD1. CDR1 is SGDLS and CDR2 is YYNGEE in the germline V gene. V dropped 0 bases and J dropped 2; count of bases not matched to a gene: 1. This CDR3 region has 15 residues.

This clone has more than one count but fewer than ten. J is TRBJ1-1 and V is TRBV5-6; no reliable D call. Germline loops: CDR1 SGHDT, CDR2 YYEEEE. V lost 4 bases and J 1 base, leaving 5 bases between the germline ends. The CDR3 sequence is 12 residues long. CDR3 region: CASSPQNTEAFF. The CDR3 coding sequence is TGTGCCAGCAGCCCCCAGAACACTGAAGCTTTCTTT. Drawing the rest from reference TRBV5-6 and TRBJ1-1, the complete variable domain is DAGVTQSPTHLIKTRGQQVTLRCSPKSGHDTVSWYQQALGQGPQFIFQYYEEEERQRGNFPDRFSGHQFPNYSSELNVNALLLGDSALYLCASSPQNTEAFFGQGTRLTVV.

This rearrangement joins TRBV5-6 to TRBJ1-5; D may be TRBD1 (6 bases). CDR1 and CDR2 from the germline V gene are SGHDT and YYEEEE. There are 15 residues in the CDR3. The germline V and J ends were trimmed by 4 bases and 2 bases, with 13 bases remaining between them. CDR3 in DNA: TGTGCCAGCAGCGTGGGGGGGCTGGGCAATCAGCCCCAGCATTTT. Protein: CASSVGGLGNQPQHF.

For the CDR3, the DNA is TGTGCCAGCAGTTACCCTACGGGCGGCACAGATACGCAGTATTTT. This translates into CASSYPTGGTDTQYF. This chain joins TRBV6-6 and TRBJ2-3, with no clear D. V lost 2 bases, J lost 1 base, and 10 bases lay in between. The CDR3 spans 15 residues. Germline loops: CDR1 MNHNY, CDR2 SVGAGI (reference sequence).

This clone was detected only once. CDR3 DNA sequence: TGTGCCAGCAGTTTGGGGGATAGGGCCAAAAACATTCAGTACTTC. Translation: CASSLGDRAKNIQYF. The V call is TRBV28, the J call TRBJ2-4; D possibly matches TRBD1 or TRBD2 (5 bases each). The V gene lost 3 bases and the J gene lost 1 base, with 10 bases spanning the gap. The CDR3 totals 15 residues. Germline CDR1 is MDHEN and CDR2 is SYDVKM. The entire variable domain, with the rest obtained from reference TRBV28 and TRBJ2-4, is as follows: DVKVTQSSRYLVKRTGEKVFLECVQDMDHENMFWYRQDPGLGLRLIYFSYDVKMKEKGDIPEGYSVSREKKERFSLILESASTNQTSMYLCASSLGDRAKNIQYFGAGTRLSVL.

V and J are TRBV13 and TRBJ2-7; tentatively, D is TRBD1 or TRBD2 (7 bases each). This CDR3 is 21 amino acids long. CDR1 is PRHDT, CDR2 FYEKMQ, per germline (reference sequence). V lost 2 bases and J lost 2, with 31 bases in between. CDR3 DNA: TGTGCCAGCAGCTTATCTTCTTTGGGGCAGGGGGTGACTAGCCTTGCCTACGAGCAGTACTTC. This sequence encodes CASSLSSLGQGVTSLAYEQYF.

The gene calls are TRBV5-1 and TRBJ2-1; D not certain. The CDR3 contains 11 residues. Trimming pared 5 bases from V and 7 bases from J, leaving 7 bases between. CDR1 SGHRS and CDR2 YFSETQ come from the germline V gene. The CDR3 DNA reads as TGCGCCAGCAGGAACGGGAATGAGCAGTTCTTC. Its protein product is CASRNGNEQFF.

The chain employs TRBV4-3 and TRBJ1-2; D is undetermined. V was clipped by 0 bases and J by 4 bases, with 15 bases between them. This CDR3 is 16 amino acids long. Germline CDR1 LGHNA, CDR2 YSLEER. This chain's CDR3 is CASSQDRVGVSYGYTF. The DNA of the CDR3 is TGCGCCAGCAGCCAAGATAGAGTCGGGGTTAGCTATGGCTACACCTTC.